The 17 T cell receptor beta chains listed next were all sequenced from one sample in a study of cytomegalovirus exposure and HLA in healthy donors. 13 Jbeta primers and 60 Vbeta primers were used for the PCR. The data were produced by immunoSEQ multiplex PCR, yet TCRdb's version contains in-frame clones alone and is incomplete. In the table there are approximately 150,000 clones, more than 70% of which are singletons. Sequencing was done on a sample of PBMCs. The receptors were gathered from a male donor in good health and CMV-seronegative.

The V call is TRBV6-1, the J call TRBJ1-2, with TRBD1 matching 8 bases. The CDR3 runs to 13 residues. V lost 5 bases to trimming and J lost 6 bases; unmatched junction nucleotides: 5. CDR1 and CDR2 from the germline V gene are MNHNS and SASEGT. The CDR3 here is CASSQTGADGYTF. The DNA of the CDR3 is TGTGCCAGCAGTCAGACAGGGGCGGATGGCTACACCTTC.

J is TRBJ2-2 and V is TRBV13; no reliable D call. V was clipped by 8 bases and J by 0 bases, with 7 bases between them. Looked up from germline, CDR1 is PRHDT and CDR2 is FYEKMQ (reference sequence). The length of the CDR3 is 13 residues. In DNA form, the CDR3 reads TGTGCCAGCGCGCCCGCGAACACCGGGGAGCTGTTTTTT. Residues: CASAPANTGELFF.

The chain is built from TRBV27 and TRBJ2-3; D call uncertain. The CDR3 totals 14 residues. Trimming took off 6 bases at V and 2 bases at J, with 12 bases between the two ends. The germline CDR1 and CDR2 sequences are MNHEY and SMNVEV (reference sequence). This chain's CDR3 is CASRVSFYTDTQYF. In DNA, the CDR3 is TGTGCCAGCAGGGTGAGTTTCTACACAGATACGCAGTATTTT.

As to this clone: This specimen includes other DNA sequences encoding the same CDR3. This chain connects TRBV5-4 to TRBJ2-7; 7 bases agree with TRBD2. The junction had 5 bases not matched to a gene; V was cut back by 0 bases and J by 2 bases. Germline CDR1 is SGHNT and CDR2 is YYREEE (reference sequence). This CDR3 is 15 amino acids long. CDR3 DNA sequence: TGTGCCAGCAGCTTGGCGTCGGGGGGACCCTACGAGCAGTACTTC. This gives the protein CASSLASGGPYEQYF.

The chain links TRBV4-2 to TRBJ2-3; 7 nucleotides align to TRBD2. This CDR3 has 19 residues. Germline lookup yields CDR1 LGHNA and CDR2 YNFKEQ. Trimming removed 0 bases from V and 1 base from J; junction bases left unmatched: 13. CDR3 loop: CASSQDFNRRELRTDTQYF. CDR3 nucleotides: TGTGCCAGCAGCCAAGATTTTAATCGGCGGGAGCTGCGCACAGATACGCAGTATTTT.

This clone turned up a few times. The rearrangement uses TRBV18 and TRBJ2-7, with 8 bases identical to TRBD1. V lost 2 bases, J lost 2 bases, and 2 bases stayed unmatched. The CDR3 runs to 14 residues. Germline V gives CDR1 KGHSH, CDR2 LQKENI. The CDR3 DNA sequence: TGTGCCAGCTCACCAAAGGGACAGGCCTACGAGCAGTACTTC. Protein: CASSPKGQAYEQYF.

This clone was observed a handful of times. V is TRBV7-2 and J is TRBJ1-3, with 7 bases lining up with TRBD1. Germline values: CDR1 SGHTA, CDR2 FQGNSA. V shed 5 bases, J shed 1 base, and the junction held 14 bases outside the gene matches. The CDR3 totals 18 residues. CDR3 bases: TGTGCCAGCAGCCATTCCGGGACAGTACCCGGATCTGGAAACACCATATATTTT. This codes for CASSHSGTVPGSGNTIYF.

The chain carries TRBV6-1 and TRBJ2-5; tentative D call: TRBD1 (5 bases). V was pared by 10 bases and J by 2 bases, with 8 bases between. CDR1 is MNHNS, CDR2 SASEGT, per germline. This CDR3 is 11 amino acids long. The CDR3 nucleotides are TGTGCCATTCGACAGCAAGAGACCCAGTACTTC. It is translated as CAIRQQETQYF.

The count of this clone is one. The chain recombines TRBV7-6 with TRBJ1-4; tentatively, D is TRBD1 (6 bases). Germline values: CDR1 SGHVS, CDR2 FNYEAQ. The CDR3 has 15 amino acids. Trimming took off 5 bases at V and 0 bases at J, with 10 bases between the two ends. CDR3 nucleotide sequence: TGTGCCAGCAGCCTCCGACAGGCAACTAATGAAAAACTGTTTTTT. This sequence encodes CASSLRQATNEKLFF.

The J gene is TRBJ2-3, the V gene TRBV5-1; no firm D call. The V gene lost 2 bases and the J gene lost 0 bases, with 10 bases spanning the gap. CDR3 size: 15 residues. Germline CDR1 is SGHRS and CDR2 is YFSETQ. The CDR3 DNA follows: TGCGCCAGCAGCTTAGCGAGCTATAGCACAGATACGCAGTATTTT. Protein: CASSLASYSTDTQYF. Together with reference TRBV5-1 and TRBJ2-3, the CDR3 gives the full variable domain: KAGVTQTPRYLIKTRGQQVTLSCSPISGHRSVSWYQQTPGQGLQFLFEYFSETQRNKGNFPGRFSGRQFSNSRSEMNVSTLELGDSALYLCASSLASYSTDTQYFGPGTRLTVL.

The chain employs TRBV6-1 and TRBJ2-3; no definite D call. CDR1 is MNHNS, CDR2 SASEGT, per germline. This CDR3 is 14 amino acids long. Trimming shortened V by 6 bases and J by 4 bases, and 14 bases separated the two germline ends. Here the CDR3 reads CASRRRGSADTQYF. CDR3 DNA sequence: TGTGCCAGCAGAAGGAGAGGAAGTGCAGATACGCAGTATTTT.

The J gene is TRBJ2-1, the V gene TRBV5-6; no definite D call. The V gene lost 5 bases and the J gene lost 12 bases, with 18 bases spanning the gap. The CDR3 runs 13 residues. Germline V gene data show CDR1 as SGHDT and CDR2 as YYEEEE. DNA of the CDR3: TGTGCCAGCAGTACAGACCTATCCGCTCTGCAGTTCTTC. Protein sequence: CASSTDLSALQFF.

This clone was observed a handful of times. The gene calls are TRBV5-4 and TRBJ1-2; TRBD1 aligns across 12 bases. The CDR3 is 17 amino acids. Germline CDR1 reads SGHNT; CDR2 reads YYREEE (reference sequence). After removal of 0 bases from V and 6 bases from J, the junction contained 9 bases not matched to a gene. The CDR3 region is CASSLVGQGAPGDGYTF. The CDR3 coding sequence is TGTGCCAGCAGCTTGGTGGGACAGGGGGCCCCGGGGGATGGCTACACCTTC.

The chain joins TRBV7-9 to TRBJ2-1; weak D call: TRBD2 (5 bases). This CDR3 comprises 17 residues. From germline, CDR1 is SEHNR and CDR2 FQNEAQ (reference sequence). The ends were cut back, 0 bases at V and 5 bases at J, with 17 bases in the middle. The CDR3 bases are TGTGCCAGCAGCTTAGCGGTAAAAACTAGGAACCACAATGAGCAGTTCTTC. This encodes CASSLAVKTRNHNEQFF.

The V and J genes are TRBV5-1 and TRBJ2-3; TRBD1 matches at 8 bases. Trimming at V came to 0 bases and at J to 6 bases, leaving 6 bases not matched to a gene. Germline V lookup: CDR1 SGHRS, CDR2 YFSETQ. This CDR3 is 15 amino acids long. This chain's CDR3 is CASSLVGQVFDTQYF. The CDR3 bases are TGCGCCAGCAGCTTGGTGGGACAGGTTTTCGATACGCAGTATTTT.

The rearrangement joins TRBV6-6 to TRBJ1-1; D is uncertain. V gave up 2 bases and J gave up 3 bases, with 10 bases separating them. The CDR3 totals 14 residues. The germline gives CDR1 MNHNY, CDR2 SVGAGI (reference sequence). CDR3 amino acids: CASSYRAGDTEAFF. As DNA, the CDR3 is TGTGCCAGCAGTTACCGAGCTGGAGACACTGAAGCTTTCTTT.

The chain combines TRBV28 with TRBJ2-7, with 12 bases that match TRBD2. Per the germline V gene, CDR1 is MDHEN and CDR2 is SYDVKM. The V and J ends lost 7 bases and 3 bases, in that order; junction bases with no gene match: 7. The CDR3 runs 15 residues. CDR3 DNA: TGTGCCAGCACCTCCGAGACTAGCGGGAGCTACGAGCAGTACTTC. Translation: CASTSETSGSYEQYF.